A selection of T cell receptor beta chains follows, all from one sample in a study of blood T cell repertoires in COVID-19. The method was immunoSEQ multiplex PCR; TCRdb's version includes in-frame clones alone and lacks a portion of them. The table shows under 200,000 clones, with more than 70% occurring only once. What was sequenced was peripheral blood. The source is a man aged 35 to 55 with active or convalescent COVID-19. Both conserved end residues are trimmed from each CDR3. Fields, in order: V gene, J gene, CDR3 protein.

TRBV11-2	TRBJ2-3	ASSLALLKDTQY
TRBV6-4	TRBJ2-1	ASSEGRGGGDEQF
TRBV6-4	TRBJ1-1	ASSRGRWDTEAF
TRBV5-1	TRBJ2-5	ASSVALGPQGETQY
TRBV27	TRBJ2-1	ASSKIAGSSYNEQF
TRBV5-6	TRBJ1-5	ASSLDSNQPQH
TRBV19	TRBJ1-2	ASRTQGARVYGYT
TRBV2	TRBJ2-7	ASRRVHRGPATYEQY
TRBV29-1	TRBJ1-2	SVEAGGSGGYT
TRBV27	TRBJ1-1	ASSLQTDRVANTEAF
TRBV9	TRBJ2-2	ASSAGAGGELF
TRBV4-3	TRBJ1-2	ASSHRGTVNYGYT
TRBV6-6	TRBJ1-1	ASSYGLGGETEAF
TRBV6-5	TRBJ1-2	ATSGEGGYT
TRBV4-2	TRBJ2-1	ASSQATGVQERVYNEQF
TRBV30	TRBJ1-1	AWSTPPGQVNTEAF
TRBV29-1	TRBJ2-3	SARTSGGADTQY
TRBV20-1	TRBJ1-2	SSTGEDGYT
TRBV13	TRBJ1-2	ASSLDREPGNYGYT
TRBV18	TRBJ1-2	ASSPTGAILNYGYT
TRBV2	TRBJ2-7	ASSEGQGSYEQY
TRBV7-6	TRBJ2-5	ASSLVGQRGQETQY
TRBV7-8	TRBJ2-7	ASSPIYGYYVEQY
TRBV9	TRBJ2-1	ASSVAPLSGGVSNEQF
TRBV5-5	TRBJ1-3	ASSLQVSSGNTIY
TRBV29-1	TRBJ1-1	SAGAYKNTEAF
TRBV6-2/TRBV6-3	TRBJ1-6	ASSPPTGRMDRSSYNSPLH
TRBV6-6	TRBJ1-3	ASSSARSSGNTIY
TRBV4-2	TRBJ2-5	ASRAGRHGETQY
TRBV7-2	TRBJ2-7	ASSGTSGFYEQY
TRBV12-5	TRBJ2-1	ASGLVGGFGEQF
TRBV5-1	TRBJ1-1	ASSLLGGSTEAF
TRBV7-8	TRBJ1-1	ASSLTGVTEAF
TRBV11-3	TRBJ2-3	ASSLGGTGATDTQY
TRBV10-3	TRBJ2-4	AISDEIAKNIQY
TRBV19	TRBJ1-1	ASSMRRGQGEITEAF
TRBV9	TRBJ1-3	ASSVTPQERTGNTIY
TRBV19	TRBJ2-3	ASRLAAGDTQY
TRBV30	TRBJ2-7	AWSVRAGVFYEQY
TRBV6-2/TRBV6-3	TRBJ1-3	ASSYSRASGNTIY
TRBV5-1	TRBJ2-7	ASSLAIGTVSYEQY
TRBV3-1/TRBV3-2	TRBJ2-7	ASSQDPGRGNEQY
TRBV5-1	TRBJ1-5	ASSLEGQGAGSNQPQH
TRBV7-7	TRBJ2-2	ASSSGGLLANTGELF
TRBV7-9	TRBJ1-6	ASRARQGTNSPLH
TRBV11-2	TRBJ1-1	ASSLVSAGKILNTEAF
TRBV5-1	TRBJ2-6	ASSLGQGAKTAGANVLT
TRBV27	TRBJ1-2	ASSPRQEGYGYT
TRBV4-2	TRBJ2-7	ASSRSPGIAYEQY
TRBV18	TRBJ1-2	ASSVQGDGYT
TRBV7-9	TRBJ2-1	ASSLFDEQF
TRBV2	TRBJ2-7	ASSPRGLLKDAYEQY
TRBV7-6	TRBJ1-2	ASSEGTANPNYGYT